This TCR beta chain came from a study of blood T cell repertoires in COVID-19. Across the study: Nucleic acid was either cDNA or gDNA, and it came from T cells, B-cell-depleted T cells, or PBMCs.

Participants, about 18 to 90 years old, spanned 25 or so US areas. Membership in each cohort depended on participant-reported clinical history. Germline V gene lookup returns CDR1 MNHNY and CDR2 SVGAGI (reference sequence). The J segment lost 1 base and the V segment lost 7 bases, leaving 6 bases of the junction unmatched. There are 14 residues in the CDR3. The data were produced by immunoSEQ multiplex PCR, yet TCRdb's version contains in-frame clones alone and is incomplete. The data show 150,000 to 200,000 clones, approximately 73% seen once. The TCR comes from a woman between 50 and 59 years old with acute COVID-19. The material sequenced was PBMCs or T cells enriched from blood (not recorded which). This chain joins TRBV6-6 and TRBJ2-5; TRBD1 aligns across 7 bases. As DNA, the CDR3 is TGTGCCAGCACCATAACAGGGGTCCAAGAGACCCAGTACTTC. Protein product: CASTITGVQETQYF.